These 3 T cell receptor beta chains were sequenced from one sample in a study of cytotoxic CD8 clonotypes in ibrutinib-treated CLL. Profiling relied on immunoSEQ multiplex PCR, and the TCRdb table lists in-frame clones only, not all of them. The sample carries nearly 300,000 clones, 76% recorded once. Sequenced material: PBMCs, taken at disease progression, from a patient treated with ibrutinib. The source of these receptors is a human donor with chronic lymphocytic leukemia.

The genes are TRBV5-1 and TRBJ2-7; 10 bases match TRBD1. The CDR3 length is 14 residues. The germline V gene has CDR1 SGHRS and CDR2 YFSETQ. The ends lost 3 bases at V and 5 bases at J; junction bases unmatched: 5. The CDR3: CASSYGDRGNEQYF. CDR3 DNA: TGCGCCAGCAGCTACGGGGACAGGGGTAACGAGCAGTACTTC.

This chain connects TRBV5-6 to TRBJ2-1; 9 bases are a match to TRBD2. CDR1 SGHDT and CDR2 YYEEEE come from the germline V gene. The CDR3 sequence is 15 residues long. With 2 bases clipped from V and 4 bases from J, the junction kept 4 bases outside the gene matches. The CDR3 coding sequence is TGTGCCAGCAGCTTAATGGCGGGGGGGTACAATGAGCAGTTCTTC. Encoded protein: CASSLMAGGYNEQFF.

The chain links TRBV7-2 to TRBJ2-1; D gene uncertain. The ends were cut back, 0 bases at V and 14 bases at J, with 23 bases in the middle. This CDR3 is 16 amino acids long. Germline V lookup: CDR1 SGHTA, CDR2 FQGNSA. The CDR3 DNA follows: TGTGCCAGCAGCTTAGCCCCAAACAAGGTGGGAACCCGCGAGTTCTTC. Its protein product is CASSLAPNKVGTREFF.